This TCR beta chain was observed in a study of CD8 T cells in Susac syndrome (dated by TCRdb to about 2019). Regarding the complete study: Whether CD8+ T cell activation and differentiation in Susac syndrome was antigen driven was tested using repertoire sequencing. The study compared CD8+ T cell repertoire clonality among over 9 healthy donors, about 14 Susac syndrome patients and fewer than 19 multiple sclerosis patients. What the study reported, not specific to this receptor: The TCR sequencing and HLA analysis was acknowledged to have included a relatively small number of individuals.

As encoded in the germline V gene (reference sequence), CDR1 is DFQATT while CDR2 is SNEGSKA. The V and J ends are trimmed by 1 base and 3 bases, leaving 10 bases between them. CDR3 length: 13 amino acids, cysteine to phenylalanine. Only the CDR3 part of the read is kept: 39 bases, read in frame from the first base. RNA was extracted with the RNeasy kit and roughly 0.45 to 1 ug was reverse transcribed using random hexamers. The immunoSEQ multiplex PCR assay, which covers 54 Vbeta and 13 Jbeta segments, was used to amplify TCR beta CDR3 regions. To correct PCR amplification bias, a synthetic template baseline was used for both primer optimization and computational correction. The study's processing was this. Reads were annotated to V, D and J genes according to IMGT and were analyzed with immunoSEQ Analyzer, with only productive sequences retained. To calculate clonality, Shannon entropy was normalized by log2 of the number of productive unique sequences and then subtracted from one. For each patient and control, public and private clones were evaluated among the 100 most prevalent clones. Susac-specific clones were defined as absent from healthy and MS cohorts, over a thousand published viral clones and other ImmuneACCESS disease sequences. Through fastp at Q25 and MiXCR, TCRdb rebuilt clones from the public reads, retaining in-frame beta chains. Rows are combined by CDR3 protein, so each entry shows the most common genes and DNA. These V and J calls are TCRdb output, not the study's own analysis. The sample includes approximately 130,000 distinct CDR3 sequences, with 90% to 95% observed a single time. The top ten clones comprise 0.2% to 0.25% of the sample.

Of note for this clonotype: Its specific antigen is unknown. Base qualities were left out, and no much larger clone turns up one base away.

Peripheral blood CD8+ and CD4+ T cells from healthy donors, Susac syndrome patients and multiple sclerosis patients were profiled by high-throughput TCR beta sequencing. Treatment-naive patients with stable or active relapsing-remitting disease fulfilling revised McDonald criteria were used as multiple sclerosis controls. Bulk CD8+ and CD4+ T cells were purified magnetically by negative isolation, whereas CD8+ TEMRA cells were enriched by FACS. Blood was collected in EDTA tubes and processed within 24 hours, with PBMCs isolated through density gradient centrifugation. PBMCs intended for TCR sequencing were cryopreserved in liquid nitrogen and were subsequently thawed in a 37 degrees C water bath. The sorted or isolated CD4+, CD8+ and CD8+ TEMRA cells reached a purity of at least 90%.

The specimen sequenced was CD8+ T cells from PBMCs. Recombination linked TRBV20-1 to TRBJ2-7, and TRBD2 may be the D gene, going by 6 matching bases. The receptor comes from a human donor with multiple sclerosis. The CDR3 region: CSARGPSDYEQYF. In nucleotides, the sequence is TGCAGTGCTAGAGGCCCTAGCGACTACGAGCAGTACTTC.